Each of the 2 T cell receptor beta chains below was sequenced from the same sample in a study of blood T cell repertoires in COVID-19. The assay was immunoSEQ multiplex PCR, and TCRdb's table has in-frame clones only and misses some. The data show a few hundred thousand clones, with approximately 87% seen just once and roughly 6.2% held by the top ten. Sequenced: peripheral blood. Receptors originate from a man aged 60-69 years who had recovered from COVID-19.

This chain uses TRBV5-1 with TRBJ2-2; TRBD2 matches 8 bases. The ends lost 4 bases at V and 5 bases at J; junction bases unmatched: 7. The germline V gene has CDR1 SGHRS and CDR2 YFSETQ. There are 15 residues in the CDR3. The CDR3 spells CASSRTGTRTGELFF. The CDR3 bases are TGCGCCAGCAGCCGAACCGGGACTAGGACCGGGGAGCTGTTTTTT. Supplemented by reference TRBV5-1 and TRBJ2-2, the full variable domain reads KAGVTQTPRYLIKTRGQQVTLSCSPISGHRSVSWYQQTPGQGLQFLFEYFSETQRNKGNFPGRFSGRQFSNSRSEMNVSTLELGDSALYLCASSRTGTRTGELFFGEGSRLTVL.

V and J are TRBV28 and TRBJ1-5; TRBD1 matches 7 bases. V lost 6 bases to trimming and J lost 7 bases; unmatched junction nucleotides: 12. Germline V gene lookup returns CDR1 MDHEN and CDR2 SYDVKM. The CDR3 is 15 amino acids. For the CDR3, the DNA is TGTGCCAGCAGAGGAGGGGGCGGAGGGGTCCAGCCCCAGCATTTT. Protein: CASRGGGGGVQPQHF.